These T cell receptor beta chains were read from a single sample in a study of T cell responses to AZD1222 COVID-19 vaccine. Method: immunoSEQ multiplex PCR; TCRdb's copy keeps in-frame clones and lacks some. The data contain some 150,000 clones, around 89% of them singletons. The specimen comprised peripheral blood, sampled 28 days after the second AZD1222 dose. The receptor source for this set is an adult who received the AZD1222 COVID-19 vaccine. CDR3s include the opening cysteine and the closing phenylalanine or tryptophan. The D gene is left open where the match is weak. The size entry is marked missing in some rows and otherwise reads once, few, many or a size class.

abundance | d_gene | j_gene | v_gene | CDR3aa | CDR3nt
. | . | TRBJ2-3 | TRBV24-1 | CATRGARNTDTQYF | TGTGCCACCAGGGGCGCGCGGAACACAGATACGCAGTATTTT
. | . | TRBJ2-2 | TRBV28 | CASSSAGELFF | TGTGCCAGCAGTTCCGCCGGGGAGCTGTTTTTT
. | . | TRBJ1-3 | TRBV2 | CASGKTANSGNTIYF | TGTGCCAGCGGTAAGACAGCCAACTCTGGAAACACCATATATTTT
. | TRBD2 | TRBJ2-1 | TRBV24-1 | CATSGRRAGDYNEQFF | TGTGCCACCAGTGGTCGTAGAGCGGGAGACTACAATGAGCAGTTCTTC
. | . | TRBJ2-6 | TRBV6-1 | CASSEGTGAGANVLTF | TGTGCCAGCAGTGAGGGGACCGGGGCCGGGGCCAACGTCCTGACTTTC
. | . | TRBJ1-4 | TRBV7-8 | CASSLGGFEKLFF | TGTGCCAGCAGCTTAGGAGGTTTTGAAAAACTGTTTTTT
. | TRBD1 | TRBJ2-7 | TRBV5-6 | CASSLELRGRINEQYF | TGTGCCAGCAGCTTGGAACTCAGGGGGCGCATCAACGAGCAGTACTTC
. | TRBD2 | TRBJ2-1 | TRBV4-1 | CASSPLAVGYNEQFF | TGCGCCAGCAGCCCCCTAGCGGTGGGATACAATGAGCAGTTCTTC
once | TRBD2 | TRBJ2-5 | TRBV7-2 | CASSVDPGLVETQYF | TGTGCCAGCAGCGTGGATCCGGGACTAGTAGAGACCCAGTACTTC
. | . | TRBJ2-5 | TRBV30 | CAWISPNGETQYF | TGTGCCTGGATTTCCCCCAACGGGGAGACCCAGTACTTC
. | . | TRBJ1-1 | TRBV3-1/TRBV3-2 | CASSQDWTQITFF | TGTGCCAGCAGCCAAGACTGGACACAAATTACTTTCTTT
. | . | TRBJ1-2 | TRBV6-5 | CASGPGWGVNYGYTF | TGTGCCAGTGGACCGGGTTGGGGAGTTAACTATGGCTACACCTTC
. | . | TRBJ1-2 | TRBV28 | CASRMNREGPMGYTF | TGTGCCAGCAGGATGAACAGGGAAGGGCCAATGGGCTACACCTTC
. | . | TRBJ1-2 | TRBV30 | CAWDQGDYGYTF | TGTGCCTGGGATCAGGGAGACTATGGCTACACCTTC
. | . | TRBJ1-1 | TRBV13 | CASSLGQGSEAFF | TGTGCCAGCAGCTTAGGACAGGGCTCTGAAGCTTTCTTT
. | . | TRBJ1-1 | TRBV6-5 | CASRKTRGDTEAFF | TGTGCCAGCAGGAAAACCCGGGGGGACACTGAAGCTTTCTTT
. | . | TRBJ1-6 | TRBV25-1 | CASSSYNSPLHF | TGTGCCAGCAGTAGCTATAATTCACCCCTCCACTTT
. | . | TRBJ1-6 | TRBV2 | CASSRRGGSYNSPLHF | TGTGCCAGCAGCCGCAGGGGAGGCTCCTATAATTCACCCCTCCACTTT
once | . | TRBJ2-6 | TRBV28 | CATDLGANVLTF | TGTGCCACGGACCTTGGGGCCAACGTCCTGACTTTC
. | . | TRBJ1-1 | TRBV7-8 | CASSPDWMNTEAFF | TGTGCCAGCAGCCCAGACTGGATGAACACTGAAGCTTTCTTT
. | . | TRBJ2-7 | TRBV4-3 | CASSQDSSAGEQYF | TGCGCCAGCAGCCAAGATAGCTCTGCGGGGGAGCAGTACTTC
. | . | TRBJ2-7 | TRBV5-6 | CASSTTRGPYEQYF | TGTGCCAGCAGTACAACTCGGGGCCCCTACGAGCAGTACTTC
. | TRBD1 | TRBJ1-3 | TRBV6-1 | CASSGGTGLSSGNTIYF | TGTGCCAGCAGTGGAGGGACAGGCCTTTCCTCTGGAAACACCATATATTTT
. | . | TRBJ1-5 | TRBV2 | CASSESRSRFYSNQPQHF | TGTGCCAGCAGTGAGTCCAGGTCTAGGTTCTATAGCAATCAGCCCCAGCATTTT
. | . | TRBJ1-4 | TRBV7-9 | CASSLRDGSNEKLFF | TGTGCCAGCAGCCTCCGGGACGGTAGTAATGAAAAACTGTTTTTT
. | . | TRBJ2-7 | TRBV2 | CASSVGLTVSEQYF | TGTGCCAGCAGTGTAGGACTGACAGTGTCAGAGCAGTACTTC
. | TRBD2 | TRBJ2-7 | TRBV5-1 | CASSQASGGLYEQYF | TGCGCCAGCAGCCAAGCTAGCGGGGGACTTTACGAGCAGTACTTC
few | TRBD1 | TRBJ2-2 | TRBV2 | CARKSGTANTGELFF | TGTGCCAGAAAATCCGGGACAGCGAACACCGGGGAGCTGTTTTTT
. | . | TRBJ1-1 | TRBV11-3 | CASSSRRGGVNTEAFF | TGTGCCAGCAGCTCCCGCCGTGGAGGGGTGAACACTGAAGCTTTCTTT
. | TRBD2 | TRBJ2-3 | TRBV5-4 | CASNPTSGGTLNTQYF | TGTGCCAGCAACCCCACTAGCGGGGGAACACTGAATACGCAGTATTTT
. | . | TRBJ1-6 | TRBV5-4 | CASSFSDLGRNSPLHF | TGTGCCAGCAGCTTCTCTGACCTTGGACGGAATTCACCCCTCCACTTT
few | TRBD1 | TRBJ1-3 | TRBV6-2/TRBV6-3 | CASTPDRAGAENTIYF | TGTGCCAGCACCCCGGACAGGGCTGGAGCTGAAAACACCATATATTTT